The sample holds a few counts of the clone carrying this T cell receptor beta chain. Its antigen is unidentified. The source of the sample is a study of beta chain features in type 1 diabetes. Study-level background: Examination spanned about 110 million sorted cells from all samples.

Each donor gave one heparinised blood draw averaging approximately 120 mL. Based on CD45RO/CCR7/CD25/CD127/CD95/CD27, CD4+ regulatory, stem cell-like memory, naive and central memory cells were sorted. General study results and limits: When Type 1 diabetes patients were examined, their TCRB CDR3s proved moderately but significantly shorter in all four CD4+ subsets.

TCRB transcripts that were expressed got sequenced, as all of the isolated RNA had been reverse transcribed. Each sample of naive, central memory or regulatory T cells had, on average, about 3.57 million reads. Assay used: immunoSEQ multiplex PCR; TCRdb lists only in-frame clones, some missing. The sample consists of some 150,000 clones, about 13% of them appearing once. Per the germline V gene, CDR1 is SGHTA and CDR2 is FQGNSA. The CDR3 runs 14 residues. The V segment lost 4 bases and the J segment 8 bases; nucleotides outside the gene matches: 5. The chain carries TRBV7-2 and TRBJ2-1; 10 bases line up with TRBD2. This clonotype was obtained from a man aged 18-30 years with type 1 diabetes. Sequencing used central memory CD4+ T cells from blood. The CDR3, as DNA: TGTGCCAGCAGCTCCCTAGCGGGGGCCTATGAGCAGTTCTTC. This codes for CASSSLAGAYEQFF.